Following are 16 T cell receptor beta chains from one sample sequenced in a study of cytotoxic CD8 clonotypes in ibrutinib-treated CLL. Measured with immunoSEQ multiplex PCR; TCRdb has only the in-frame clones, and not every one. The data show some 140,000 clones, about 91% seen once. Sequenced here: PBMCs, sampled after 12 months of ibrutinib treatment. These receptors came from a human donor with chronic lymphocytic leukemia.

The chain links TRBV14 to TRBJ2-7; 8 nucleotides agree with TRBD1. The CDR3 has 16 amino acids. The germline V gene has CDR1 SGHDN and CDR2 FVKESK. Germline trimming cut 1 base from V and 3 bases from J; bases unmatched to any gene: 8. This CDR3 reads CASSQGTGISIYEQYF. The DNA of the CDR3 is TGTGCCAGCAGCCAAGGGACAGGGATCAGCATCTACGAGCAGTACTTC. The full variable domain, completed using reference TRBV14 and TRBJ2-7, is EAGVTQFPSHSVIEKGQTVTLRCDPISGHDNLYWYRRVMGKEIKFLLHFVKESKQDESGMPNNRFLAERTGGTYSTLKVQPAELEDSGVYFCASSQGTGISIYEQYFGPGTRLTVT.

CDR3 in amino acids: CASSLWTGQTTEAFF. In DNA form, the CDR3 reads TGCGCCAGCAGCTTGTGGACAGGACAGACAACTGAAGCTTTCTTT. The chain joins TRBV5-1 to TRBJ1-1, with 7 bases matching TRBD1. Per germline, CDR1 SGHRS and CDR2 YFSETQ. This CDR3 contains 15 residues. V shed 1 base, J shed 5 bases, and the junction held 8 bases outside the gene matches.

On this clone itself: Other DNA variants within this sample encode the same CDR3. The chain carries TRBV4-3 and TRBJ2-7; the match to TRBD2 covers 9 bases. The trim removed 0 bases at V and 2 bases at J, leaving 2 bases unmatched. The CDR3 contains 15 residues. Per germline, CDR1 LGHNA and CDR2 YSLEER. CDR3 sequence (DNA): TGCGCCAGCAGCCAAGATGCGGGAGGGCCCTACGAGCAGTACTTC. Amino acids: CASSQDAGGPYEQYF.

This chain's CDR3 is CASSLTGGTNEKLFF. Written as DNA, the CDR3 is TGCGCCAGCAGCTTAACAGGGGGAACTAATGAAAAACTGTTTTTT. This chain joins TRBV5-1 and TRBJ1-4; 8 nucleotides agree with TRBD1. Germline-derived CDR1 and CDR2 are SGHRS and YFSETQ. CDR3 length equals 15 residues. With 2 bases clipped from V and 1 base from J, the junction kept 1 base outside the gene matches.

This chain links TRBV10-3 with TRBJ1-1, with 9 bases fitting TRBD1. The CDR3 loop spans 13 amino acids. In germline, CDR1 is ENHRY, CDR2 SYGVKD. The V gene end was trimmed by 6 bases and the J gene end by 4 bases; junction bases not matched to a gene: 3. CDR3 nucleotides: TGTGCCATCAGGGAGACAGGGGGCACTGAAGCTTTCTTT. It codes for CAIRETGGTEAFF.

The CDR3 protein is CASSVTSGSTDTQYF. The DNA for the CDR3 is TGTGCCAGCAGCGTGACTAGCGGAAGCACAGATACGCAGTATTTT. V usage is TRBV9 and J usage is TRBJ2-3, with TRBD2 identical over 9 bases. Germline V gene data show CDR1 as SGDLS and CDR2 as YYNGEE. V lost 2 bases to trimming and J lost 0 bases; unmatched junction nucleotides: 1. This CDR3 contains 15 residues.

The CDR3 region is CASSLTGQAANYGYTF. CDR3 DNA sequence: TGTGCCAGCAGCTTAACGGGACAGGCGGCTAACTATGGCTACACCTTC. The gene calls are TRBV7-3 and TRBJ1-2, with TRBD1 matching over 8 bases. Trimming cost V 0 bases and J 0 bases; bases outside gene matches: 3. The CDR3 length is 16 residues. Germline assignment: CDR1 SGHTA and CDR2 FQGTGA.

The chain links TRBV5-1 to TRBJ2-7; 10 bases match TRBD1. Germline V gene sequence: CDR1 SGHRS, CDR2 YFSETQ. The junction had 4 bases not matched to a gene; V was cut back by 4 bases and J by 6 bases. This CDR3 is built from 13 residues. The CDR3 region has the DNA TGCGCCAGCAGCCGGGACAGGGGAAGCGAGCAGTACTTC. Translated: CASSRDRGSEQYF.

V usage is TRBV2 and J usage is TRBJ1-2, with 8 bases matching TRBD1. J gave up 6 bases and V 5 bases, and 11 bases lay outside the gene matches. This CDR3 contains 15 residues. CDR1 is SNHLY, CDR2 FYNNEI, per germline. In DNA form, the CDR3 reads TGTGCCAGCAGTCAATCCTGGACAGGGTCCCATGGCTACACCTTC. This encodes CASSQSWTGSHGYTF.

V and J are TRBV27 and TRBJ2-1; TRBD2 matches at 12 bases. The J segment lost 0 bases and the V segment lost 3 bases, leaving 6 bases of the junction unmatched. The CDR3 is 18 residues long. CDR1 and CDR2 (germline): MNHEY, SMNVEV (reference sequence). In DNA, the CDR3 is TGTGCCAGCAGTTTTCTAGCGGGAGGGTTGAGCTCCTACAATGAGCAGTTCTTC. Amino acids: CASSFLAGGLSSYNEQFF.

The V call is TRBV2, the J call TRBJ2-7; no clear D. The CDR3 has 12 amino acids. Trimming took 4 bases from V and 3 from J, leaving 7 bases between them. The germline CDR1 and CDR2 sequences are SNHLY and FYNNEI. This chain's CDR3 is CASSGSNYEQYF. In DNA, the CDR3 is TGTGCCAGCAGTGGTTCTAACTACGAGCAGTACTTC.

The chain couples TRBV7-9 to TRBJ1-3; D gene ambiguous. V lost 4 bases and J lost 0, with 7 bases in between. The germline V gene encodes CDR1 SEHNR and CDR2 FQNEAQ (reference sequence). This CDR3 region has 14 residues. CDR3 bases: TGTGCCAGCAGCTCGGAACTCTCTGGAAACACCATATATTTT. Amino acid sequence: CASSSELSGNTIYF.

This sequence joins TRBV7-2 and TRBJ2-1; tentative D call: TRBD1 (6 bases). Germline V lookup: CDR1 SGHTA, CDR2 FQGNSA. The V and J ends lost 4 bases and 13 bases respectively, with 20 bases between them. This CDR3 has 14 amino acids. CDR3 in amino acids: CASSSDRFDSKQFF. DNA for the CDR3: TGTGCCAGCAGCTCCGACAGGTTCGACTCTAAACAGTTCTTC.

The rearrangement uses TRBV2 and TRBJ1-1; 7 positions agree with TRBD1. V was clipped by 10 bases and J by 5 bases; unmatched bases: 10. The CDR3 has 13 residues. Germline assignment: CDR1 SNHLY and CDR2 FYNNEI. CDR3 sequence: CANRRGMITEAFF. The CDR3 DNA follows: TGTGCCAATCGCAGGGGGATGATTACTGAAGCTTTCTTT.

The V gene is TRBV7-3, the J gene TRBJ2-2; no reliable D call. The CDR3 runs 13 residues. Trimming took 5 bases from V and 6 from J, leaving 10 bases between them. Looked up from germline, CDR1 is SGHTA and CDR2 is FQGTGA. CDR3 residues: CASSLNRAGELFF. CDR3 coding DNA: TGTGCCAGCAGCCTCAACCGGGCCGGGGAGCTGTTTTTT.

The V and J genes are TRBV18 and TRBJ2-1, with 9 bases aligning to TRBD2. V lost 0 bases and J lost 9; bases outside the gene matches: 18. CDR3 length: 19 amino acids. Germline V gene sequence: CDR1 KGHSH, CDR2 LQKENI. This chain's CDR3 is CASSPPSLRLSGSGGEQFF. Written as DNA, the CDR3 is TGTGCCAGCTCACCACCGTCACTCAGGCTTAGCGGGAGTGGGGGTGAGCAGTTCTTC.